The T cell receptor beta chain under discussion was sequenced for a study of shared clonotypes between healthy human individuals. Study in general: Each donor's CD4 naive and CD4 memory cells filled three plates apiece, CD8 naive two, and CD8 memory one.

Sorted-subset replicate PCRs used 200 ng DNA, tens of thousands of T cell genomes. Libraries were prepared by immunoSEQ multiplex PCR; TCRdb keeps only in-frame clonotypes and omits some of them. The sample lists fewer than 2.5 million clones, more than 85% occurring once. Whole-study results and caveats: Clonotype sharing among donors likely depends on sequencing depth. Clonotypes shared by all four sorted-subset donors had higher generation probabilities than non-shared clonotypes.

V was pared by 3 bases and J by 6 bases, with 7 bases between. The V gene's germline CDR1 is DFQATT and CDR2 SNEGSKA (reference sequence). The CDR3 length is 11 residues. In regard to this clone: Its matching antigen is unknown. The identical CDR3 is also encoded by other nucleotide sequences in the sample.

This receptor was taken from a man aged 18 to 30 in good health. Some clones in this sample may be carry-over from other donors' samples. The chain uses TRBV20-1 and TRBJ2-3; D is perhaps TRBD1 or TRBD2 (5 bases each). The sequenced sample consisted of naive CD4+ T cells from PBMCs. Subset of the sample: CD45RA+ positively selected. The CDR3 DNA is TGCAGTGCTAGCGGGGCCGATACGCAGTATTTT. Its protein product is CSASGADTQYF.